These T cell receptor beta chains were read from a single sample in a study of T-cell memory formation after mild COVID-19. TCRdb passed the 5' RACE reads through MiXCR, listing each CDR3 protein once. This table holds approximately 82,000 distinct CDR3 sequences, 9.5% to 15% found once. Sequenced material: PBMCs or a T cell subset sorted from them (not recorded which). Receptors were obtained from a young man who had mild COVID-19 (a few samples of this study predate the infection). Cell type and time point are not known. CDR3s include the opening cysteine and the closing phenylalanine or tryptophan.

V gene: TRBV10-3
CDR3 length: 16
CDR3 protein: CAISPRTVLSGNTIYF

V gene: TRBV5-1
CDR3 length: 15
CDR3 protein: CASSPGQSEDQPQHF

V gene: TRBV7-9
CDR3 length: 16
CDR3 protein: CASSFTPGLSYNEQFF

V gene: TRBV6-5
CDR3 length: 13
CDR3 protein: CASSSYPGYEQYF

V gene: TRBV6-6
CDR3 length: 11
CDR3 protein: CASSPNYGYTF

V gene: TRBV7-9
CDR3 length: 15
CDR3 protein: CASSPGQGANYGYTF

V gene: TRBV20-1
CDR3 length: 14
CDR3 protein: CSAHFDRTPDTQYF

V gene: TRBV6-2/TRBV6-3
CDR3 length: 14
CDR3 protein: CASSYRDYTDTQYF

V gene: TRBV20-1
CDR3 length: 14
CDR3 protein: CSARDGGSYNEQFF

V gene: TRBV19
CDR3 length: 17
CDR3 protein: CASRTGGWTGFENIQYF

V gene: TRBV29-1
CDR3 length: 13
CDR3 protein: CSVRDTRSYEQYF

V gene: TRBV3-1
CDR3 length: 16
CDR3 protein: CASSPAGTSIQETQYF

V gene: TRBV20-1
CDR3 length: 16
CDR3 protein: CSARDKDRGINYGYTF

V gene: TRBV11-2
CDR3 length: 11
CDR3 protein: CASSHNNEQFF

V gene: TRBV5-4
CDR3 length: 15
CDR3 protein: CASSTPVVNTGELFF

V gene: TRBV5-4
CDR3 length: 16
CDR3 protein: CASSPTSGGHYNEQFF

V gene: TRBV6-5
CDR3 length: 14
CDR3 protein: CASSYRGMNTEAFF

V gene: TRBV7-6
CDR3 length: 13
CDR3 protein: CASSLVQSYGYTF

V gene: TRBV30
CDR3 length: 14
CDR3 protein: CAWGTSGGTDTQYF

V gene: TRBV4-1
CDR3 length: 16
CDR3 protein: CASSQVGGEDTDTQYF

V gene: TRBV6-4
CDR3 length: 16
CDR3 protein: CASSDQLRQGSDTQYF

V gene: TRBV7-9
CDR3 length: 15
CDR3 protein: CASSYRDRGTETQYF

V gene: TRBV6-5
CDR3 length: 15
CDR3 protein: CASSYSTSGHGELFF

V gene: TRBV19
CDR3 length: 14
CDR3 protein: CASSIQRGQEAQYF

V gene: TRBV6-5
CDR3 length: 13
CDR3 protein: CASSYVQGAFQYF

V gene: TRBV29-1
CDR3 length: 14
CDR3 protein: CSVEGPTGGDEQFF

V gene: TRBV4-1
CDR3 length: 14
CDR3 protein: CASSPRDSSSGYTF

V gene: TRBV7-6
CDR3 length: 13
CDR3 protein: CASSPGGWNEQFF

V gene: TRBV11-2
CDR3 length: 16
CDR3 protein: CASSPWGVGGANVLTF

V gene: TRBV15
CDR3 length: 15
CDR3 protein: CATSPPDRMNTEAFF

V gene: TRBV27
CDR3 length: 15
CDR3 protein: CASSDSGGAYNEQFF

V gene: TRBV6-2/TRBV6-3
CDR3 length: 15
CDR3 protein: CASSQSRGFGTEAFF

V gene: TRBV29-1
CDR3 length: 13
CDR3 protein: CSADRAITGELFF

V gene: TRBV29-1
CDR3 length: 16
CDR3 protein: CSADGMPGSSTDTQYF

V gene: TRBV7-9
CDR3 length: 14
CDR3 protein: CASSSRTVSYEQYF

V gene: TRBV7-9
CDR3 length: 12
CDR3 protein: CASSPWGETQYF

V gene: TRBV20-1
CDR3 length: 14
CDR3 protein: CSAPPGQLNYGYTF

V gene: TRBV5-4
CDR3 length: 14
CDR3 protein: CASSLVGPGTEAFF

V gene: TRBV6-2/TRBV6-3
CDR3 length: 13
CDR3 protein: CASSYLGNTEAFF

V gene: TRBV4-3
CDR3 length: 13
CDR3 protein: CASSQAADSPLHF

V gene: TRBV5-1
CDR3 length: 16
CDR3 protein: CASSLVPLEQINEQFF

V gene: TRBV5-1
CDR3 length: 15
CDR3 protein: CASSLEGGRQETQYF